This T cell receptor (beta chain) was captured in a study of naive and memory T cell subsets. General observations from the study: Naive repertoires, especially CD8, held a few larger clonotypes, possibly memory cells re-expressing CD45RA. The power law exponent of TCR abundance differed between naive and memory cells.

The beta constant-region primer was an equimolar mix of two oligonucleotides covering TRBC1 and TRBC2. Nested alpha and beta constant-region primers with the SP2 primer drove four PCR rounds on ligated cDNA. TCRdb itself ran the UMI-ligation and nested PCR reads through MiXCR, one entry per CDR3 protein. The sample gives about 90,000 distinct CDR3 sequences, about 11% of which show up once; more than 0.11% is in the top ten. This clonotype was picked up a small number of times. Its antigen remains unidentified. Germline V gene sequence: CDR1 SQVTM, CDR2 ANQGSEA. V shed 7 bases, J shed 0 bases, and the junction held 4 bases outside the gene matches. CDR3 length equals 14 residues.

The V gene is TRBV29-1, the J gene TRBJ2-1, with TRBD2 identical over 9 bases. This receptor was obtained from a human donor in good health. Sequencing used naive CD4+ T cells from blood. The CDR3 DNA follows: TGCAGCGCAGAGCGGGGGGACTCCTACAATGAGCAGTTCTTC. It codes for CSAERGDSYNEQFF.